This is a list of T cell receptor beta chains from one sample in a study of cytomegalovirus exposure and HLA in healthy donors. The data were produced by immunoSEQ multiplex PCR, yet TCRdb's version contains in-frame clones alone and is incomplete. In the table there are approximately 180,000 clones, around 79% of which are singletons. Sample: PBMCs. Source of these receptors: a woman aged 45-60 years in good health and CMV-seronegative. Each CDR3 is given with its conserved first and last residue.

v_call	cdr3_length	cdr3_aa
TRBV7-2	15	CASRRLGRATGELFF
TRBV2	14	CASSEERGLAEQYF
TRBV6-1	17	CASSEGGRADHTGELFF
TRBV5-4	17	CASSATGGRSNTGELFF
TRBV9	16	CASSVSRDSGANVLTF
TRBV10-3	13	CAIGQGLNTEAFF
TRBV20-1	11	CSASNNNGYTF
TRBV6-5	14	CASSENRSNQPQHF
TRBV10-2	15	CASSGNKARVEGYTF
TRBV5-1	14	CASTGTSGGLKQYF